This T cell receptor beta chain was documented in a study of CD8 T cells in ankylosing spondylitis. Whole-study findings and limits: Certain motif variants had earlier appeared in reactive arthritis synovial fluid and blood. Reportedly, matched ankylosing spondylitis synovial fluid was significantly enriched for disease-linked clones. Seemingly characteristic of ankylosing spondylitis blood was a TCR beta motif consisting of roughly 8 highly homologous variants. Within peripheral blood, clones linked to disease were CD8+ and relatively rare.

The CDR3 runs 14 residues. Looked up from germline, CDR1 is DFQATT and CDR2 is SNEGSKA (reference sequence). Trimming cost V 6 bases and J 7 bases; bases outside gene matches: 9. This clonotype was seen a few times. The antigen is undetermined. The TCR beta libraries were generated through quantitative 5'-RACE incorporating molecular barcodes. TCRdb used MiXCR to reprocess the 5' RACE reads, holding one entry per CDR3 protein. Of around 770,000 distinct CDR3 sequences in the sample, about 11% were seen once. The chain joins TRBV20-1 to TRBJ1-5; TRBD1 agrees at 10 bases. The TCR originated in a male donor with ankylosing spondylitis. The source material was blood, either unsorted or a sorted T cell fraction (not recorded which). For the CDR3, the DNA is TGCAGTGCCCCCGATGGGACAGGGGACCAGCCCCAGCATTTT. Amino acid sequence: CSAPDGTGDQPQHF.